These 4 T cell receptor beta chains were all obtained from the same sample, sequenced in a study of radiotherapy plus CTLA-4 blockade in lung cancer. Method: immunoSEQ multiplex PCR; TCRdb's copy keeps in-frame clones and lacks some. The sample includes about 97,000 clones, 60% to 75% of them seen just once. The sample consisted of peripheral blood, taken from a patient treated with radiotherapy plus ipilimumab. The receptor source for this set is a human donor with non-small cell lung cancer who had a partial response to radiotherapy plus ipilimumab. Some clones in this sample may be carry-over from other donors' samples.

The V call is TRBV5-4, the J call TRBJ2-5, with D possibly TRBD1 on 6 matching bases. Trimming took 4 bases from V and 5 from J, leaving 12 bases between them. The CDR3 is 13 residues long. Germline-derived CDR1 and CDR2 are SGHNT and YYREEE (reference sequence). CDR3 residues: CASSGTGRETQYF. The CDR3 DNA reads as TGTGCCAGCAGCGGTACAGGGCGGGAGACCCAGTACTTC. Looking up the rest from reference TRBV5-4 and TRBJ2-5 gives the full variable domain: ETGVTQSPTHLIKTRGQQVTLRCSSQSGHNTVSWYQQALGQGPQFIFQYYREEENGRGNFPPRFSGLQFPNYSSELNVNALELDDSALYLCASSGTGRETQYFGPGTRLLVL.

The rearrangement links TRBV9 to TRBJ2-5; TRBD2 aligns across 11 bases. TRBJ2-7 matches the DNA end more closely, so the J call is doubtful. Germline CDR1 is SGDLS and CDR2 is YYNGEE. The length of the CDR3 is 17 residues. This chain's CDR3 is CASSVGASGGPDYEQYF. The CDR3 DNA sequence: TGTGCCAGCAGCGTAGGGGCTAGCGGGGGGCCAGACTACGAGCAGTACTTC.

This clone was recorded once. The CDR3 nucleotides read TGTGCCAGCAGCAAAGGGAAGGCTGCGGGCACCGGGGAGCTGTTTTTT. Protein product: CASSKGKAAGTGELFF. The chain combines TRBV21-1 with TRBJ2-2; no DNA check was done on the table's D call, TRBD2. TRBV21-1 is shown as a pseudogene. The CDR3 runs 16 residues.

V is TRBV4-1 and J is TRBJ2-1; 7 nucleotides align to TRBD2. Germline V gene lookup returns CDR1 MGHRA and CDR2 YSYEKL. J lost 8 bases, V lost 4 bases, and 17 bases had no gene match. The CDR3 covers 17 residues. CDR3 sequence reads: CASSRRAGLAAGDEQFF. The CDR3 DNA reads as TGCGCCAGCAGCCGCCGCGCCGGGCTAGCGGCGGGGGATGAGCAGTTCTTC.